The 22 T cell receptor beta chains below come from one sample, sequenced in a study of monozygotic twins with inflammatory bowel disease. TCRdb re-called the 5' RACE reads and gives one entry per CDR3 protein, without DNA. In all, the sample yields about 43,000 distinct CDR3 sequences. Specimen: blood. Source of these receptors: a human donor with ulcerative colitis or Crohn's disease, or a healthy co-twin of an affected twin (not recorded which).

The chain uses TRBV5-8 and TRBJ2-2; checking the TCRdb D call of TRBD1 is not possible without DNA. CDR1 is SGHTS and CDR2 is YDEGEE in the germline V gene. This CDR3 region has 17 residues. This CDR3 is CASSTYPGQGSTGELFF.

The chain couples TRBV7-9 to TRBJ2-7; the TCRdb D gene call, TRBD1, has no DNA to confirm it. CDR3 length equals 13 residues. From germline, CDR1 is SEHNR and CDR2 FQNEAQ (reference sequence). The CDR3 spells CASSLRGEREQYF.

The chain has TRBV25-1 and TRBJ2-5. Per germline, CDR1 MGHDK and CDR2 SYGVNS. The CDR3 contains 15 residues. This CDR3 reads CASSGRWGQQETQYF. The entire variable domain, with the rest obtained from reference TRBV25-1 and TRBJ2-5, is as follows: EADIYQTPRYLVIGTGKKITLECSQTMGHDKMYWYQQDPGMELHLIHYSYGVNSTEKGDLSSESTVSRIRTEHFPLTLESARPSHTSQYLCASSGRWGQQETQYFGPGTRLLVL.

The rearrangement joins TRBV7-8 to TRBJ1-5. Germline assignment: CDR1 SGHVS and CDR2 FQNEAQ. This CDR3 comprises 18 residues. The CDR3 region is CASSFAGLGGYSNQPQHF.

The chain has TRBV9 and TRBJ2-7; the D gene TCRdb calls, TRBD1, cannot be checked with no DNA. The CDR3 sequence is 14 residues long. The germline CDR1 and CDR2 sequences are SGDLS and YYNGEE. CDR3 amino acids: CASSPTGNTYEQYF.

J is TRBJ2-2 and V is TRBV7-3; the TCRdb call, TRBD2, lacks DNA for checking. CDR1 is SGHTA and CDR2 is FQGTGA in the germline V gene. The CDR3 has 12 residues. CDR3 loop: CASSWGAGELFF.

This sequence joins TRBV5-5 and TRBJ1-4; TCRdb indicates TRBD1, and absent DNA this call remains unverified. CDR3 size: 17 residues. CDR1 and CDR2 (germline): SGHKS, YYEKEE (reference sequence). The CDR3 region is CASSNRRQGATNEKLFF.

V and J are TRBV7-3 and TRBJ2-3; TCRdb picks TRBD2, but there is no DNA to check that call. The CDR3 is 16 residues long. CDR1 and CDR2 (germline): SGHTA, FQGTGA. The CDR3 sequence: CASSLSSPGVTDTQYF.

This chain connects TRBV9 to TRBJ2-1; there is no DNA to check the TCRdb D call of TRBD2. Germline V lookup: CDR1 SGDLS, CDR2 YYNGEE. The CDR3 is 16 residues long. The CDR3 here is CASSVALTRGSNEQFF.

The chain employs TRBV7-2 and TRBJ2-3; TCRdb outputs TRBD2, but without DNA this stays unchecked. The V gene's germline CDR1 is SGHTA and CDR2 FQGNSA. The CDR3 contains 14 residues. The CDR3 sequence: CASITSGGTDTQYF.

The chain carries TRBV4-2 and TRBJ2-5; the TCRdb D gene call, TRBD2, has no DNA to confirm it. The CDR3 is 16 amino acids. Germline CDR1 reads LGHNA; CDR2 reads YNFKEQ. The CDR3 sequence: CASSQGGGRALETQYF.

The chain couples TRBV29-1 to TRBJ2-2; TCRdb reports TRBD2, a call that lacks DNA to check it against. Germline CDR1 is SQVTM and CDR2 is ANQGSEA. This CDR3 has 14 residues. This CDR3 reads CSVISGRNAGELFF.

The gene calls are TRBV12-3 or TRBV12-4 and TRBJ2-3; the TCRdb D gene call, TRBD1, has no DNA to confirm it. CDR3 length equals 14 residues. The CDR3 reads CASSWGGGRDTQYF.

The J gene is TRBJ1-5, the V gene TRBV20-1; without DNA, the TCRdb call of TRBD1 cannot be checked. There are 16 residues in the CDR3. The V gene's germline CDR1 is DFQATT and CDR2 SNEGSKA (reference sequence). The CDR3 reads CSARDPGQGDNQPQHF.

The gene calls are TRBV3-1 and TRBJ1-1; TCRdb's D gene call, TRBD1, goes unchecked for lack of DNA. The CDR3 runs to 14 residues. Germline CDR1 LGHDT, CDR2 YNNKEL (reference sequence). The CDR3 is CASSQNRGYTEAFF.

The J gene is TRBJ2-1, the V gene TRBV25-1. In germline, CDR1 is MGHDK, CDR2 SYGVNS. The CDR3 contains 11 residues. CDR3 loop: CASSESHEQFF. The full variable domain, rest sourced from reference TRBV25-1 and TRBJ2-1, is EADIYQTPRYLVIGTGKKITLECSQTMGHDKMYWYQQDPGMELHLIHYSYGVNSTEKGDLSSESTVSRIRTEHFPLTLESARPSHTSQYLCASSESHEQFFGPGTRLTVL.

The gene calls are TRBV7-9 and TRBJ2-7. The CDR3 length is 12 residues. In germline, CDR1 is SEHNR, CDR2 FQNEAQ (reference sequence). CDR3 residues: CASSSHLYEQYF.

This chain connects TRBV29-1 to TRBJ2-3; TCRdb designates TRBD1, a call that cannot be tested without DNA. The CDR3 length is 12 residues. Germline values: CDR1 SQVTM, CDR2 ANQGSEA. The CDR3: CSTGDRGDTQYF.

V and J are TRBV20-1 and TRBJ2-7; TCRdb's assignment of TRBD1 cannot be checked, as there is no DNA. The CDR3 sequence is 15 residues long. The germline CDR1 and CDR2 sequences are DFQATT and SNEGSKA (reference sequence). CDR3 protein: CSARDMTGVVYEQYF.

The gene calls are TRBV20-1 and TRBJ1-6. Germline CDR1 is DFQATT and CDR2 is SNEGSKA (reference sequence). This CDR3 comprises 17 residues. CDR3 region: CSARDQGRTVSNSPLHF.

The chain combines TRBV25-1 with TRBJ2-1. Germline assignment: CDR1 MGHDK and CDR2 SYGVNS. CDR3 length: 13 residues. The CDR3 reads CASSDLPYNEQFF.

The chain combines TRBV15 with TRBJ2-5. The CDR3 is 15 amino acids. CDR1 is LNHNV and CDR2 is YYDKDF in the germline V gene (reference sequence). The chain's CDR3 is CATSRLKGSQETQYF.